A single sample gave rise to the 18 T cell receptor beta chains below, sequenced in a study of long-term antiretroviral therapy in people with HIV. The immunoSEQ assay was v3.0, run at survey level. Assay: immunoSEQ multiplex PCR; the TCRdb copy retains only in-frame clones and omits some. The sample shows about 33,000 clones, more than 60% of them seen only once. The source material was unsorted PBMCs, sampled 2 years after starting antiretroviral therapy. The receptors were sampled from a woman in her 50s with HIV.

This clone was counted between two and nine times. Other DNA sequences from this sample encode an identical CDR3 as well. The CDR3 loop is CASSETETSTDTQYF. The CDR3 DNA sequence: TGTGCCAGCAGCGAGACAGAGACAAGCACAGATACGCAGTATTTT. The chain couples TRBV7-9 to TRBJ2-3, with D tentatively TRBD1 (5 bases). Germline lookup yields CDR1 SEHNR and CDR2 FQNEAQ (reference sequence). This CDR3 has 15 amino acids. V dropped 5 bases and J dropped 0 bases, with 12 bases sitting between them.

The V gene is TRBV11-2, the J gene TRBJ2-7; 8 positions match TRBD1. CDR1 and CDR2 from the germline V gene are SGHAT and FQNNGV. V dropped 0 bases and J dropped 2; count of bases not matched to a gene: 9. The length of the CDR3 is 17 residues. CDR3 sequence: CASSLDEGPGQAYEQYV. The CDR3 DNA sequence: TGTGCCAGCAGCTTAGATGAAGGGCCGGGACAGGCCTACGAGCAGTACGTC.

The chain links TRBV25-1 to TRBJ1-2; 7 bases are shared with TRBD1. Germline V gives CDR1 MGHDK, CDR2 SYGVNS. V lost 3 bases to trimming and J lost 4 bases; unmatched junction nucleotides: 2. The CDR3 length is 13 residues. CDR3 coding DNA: TGTGCCAGCAGTGACCACAGGGGCTATGGCTACACCTTC. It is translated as CASSDHRGYGYTF.

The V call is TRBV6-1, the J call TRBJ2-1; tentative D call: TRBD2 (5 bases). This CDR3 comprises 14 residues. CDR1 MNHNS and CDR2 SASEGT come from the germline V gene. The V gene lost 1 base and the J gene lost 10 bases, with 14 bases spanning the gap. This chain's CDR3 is CASSEELARGEQFF. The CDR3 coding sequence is TGTGCCAGCAGTGAAGAGCTAGCCCGAGGGGAGCAGTTCTTC.

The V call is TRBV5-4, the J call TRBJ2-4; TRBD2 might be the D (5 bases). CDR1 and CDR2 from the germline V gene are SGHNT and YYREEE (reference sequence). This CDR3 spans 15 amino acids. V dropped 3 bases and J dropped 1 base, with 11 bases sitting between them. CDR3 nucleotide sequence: TGTGCCAGCAGCTCATACGGGGATGCCAAAAACATTCAGTACTTC. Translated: CASSSYGDAKNIQYF. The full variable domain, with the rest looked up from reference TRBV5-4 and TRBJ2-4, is ETGVTQSPTHLIKTRGQQVTLRCSSQSGHNTVSWYQQALGQGPQFIFQYYREEENGRGNFPPRFSGLQFPNYSSELNVNALELDDSALYLCASSSYGDAKNIQYFGAGTRLSVL.

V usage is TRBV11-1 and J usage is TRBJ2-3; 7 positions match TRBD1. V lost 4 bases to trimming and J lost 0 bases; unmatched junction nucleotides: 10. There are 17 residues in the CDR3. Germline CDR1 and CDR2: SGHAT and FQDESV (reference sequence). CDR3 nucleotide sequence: TGTGCCAGCAGCTCACCCAGGGGGTCCTCTAGCACAGATACGCAGTATTTT. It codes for CASSSPRGSSSTDTQYF.

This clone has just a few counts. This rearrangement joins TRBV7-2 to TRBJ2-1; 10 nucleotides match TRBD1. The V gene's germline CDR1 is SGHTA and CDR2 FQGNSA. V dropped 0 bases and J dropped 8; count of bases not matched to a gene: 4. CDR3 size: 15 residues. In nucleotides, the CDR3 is TGTGCCAGCAGCTTAGCGGGACAGGGGAGTCATGAGCAGTTCTTC. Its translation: CASSLAGQGSHEQFF.

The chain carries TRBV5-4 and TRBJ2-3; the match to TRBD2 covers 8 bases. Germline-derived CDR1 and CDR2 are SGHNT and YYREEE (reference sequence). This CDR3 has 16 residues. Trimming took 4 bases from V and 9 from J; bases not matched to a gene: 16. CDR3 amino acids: CASSPRPGGGLETQYF. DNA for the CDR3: TGTGCCAGCAGCCCTCGCCCGGGGGGGGGCTTAGAGACGCAGTATTTT.

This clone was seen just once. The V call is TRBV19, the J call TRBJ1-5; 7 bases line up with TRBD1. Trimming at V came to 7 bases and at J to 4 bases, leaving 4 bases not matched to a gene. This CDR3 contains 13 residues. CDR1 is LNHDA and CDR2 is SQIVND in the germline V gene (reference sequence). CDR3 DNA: TGTGCCAGTACCTCAGGGGGAAATCAGCCCCAGCATTTT. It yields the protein CASTSGGNQPQHF.

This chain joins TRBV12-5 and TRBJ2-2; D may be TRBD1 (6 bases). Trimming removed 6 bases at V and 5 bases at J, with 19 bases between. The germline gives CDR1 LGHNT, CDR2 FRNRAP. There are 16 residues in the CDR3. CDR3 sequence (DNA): TGTGCTAGTGGACGAATGGGGGCTGTGTGGACCGGGGAGCTGTTTTTT. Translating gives CASGRMGAVWTGELFF.

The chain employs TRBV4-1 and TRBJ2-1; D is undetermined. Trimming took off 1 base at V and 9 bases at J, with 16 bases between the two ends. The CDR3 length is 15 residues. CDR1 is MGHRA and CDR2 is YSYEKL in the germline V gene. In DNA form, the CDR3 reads TGCGCCAGCAGCCAAGCGCCGATGGGATTTAGTGAGCAGTTCTTC. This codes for CASSQAPMGFSEQFF.

This CDR3 reads CAWSTGTGFSPLHF. In DNA form, the CDR3 reads TGTGCCTGGAGTACCGGGACAGGGTTTTCACCCCTCCACTTT. V is TRBV30 and J is TRBJ1-6; TRBD1 aligns across 9 bases. The CDR3 runs to 14 residues. The junction had 5 bases not matched to a gene; V was cut back by 2 bases and J by 9 bases. The germline CDR1 and CDR2 sequences are GTSNPN and SVGIG (reference sequence).

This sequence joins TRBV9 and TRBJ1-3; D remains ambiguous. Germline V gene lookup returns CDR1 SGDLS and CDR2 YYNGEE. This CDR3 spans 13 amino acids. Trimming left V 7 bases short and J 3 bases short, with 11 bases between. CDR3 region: CASFPYGGNTIYF. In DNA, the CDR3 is TGTGCCAGCTTCCCGTATGGTGGAAACACCATATATTTT. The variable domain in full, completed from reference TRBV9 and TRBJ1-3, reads DSGVTQTPKHLITATGQRVTLRCSPRSGDLSVYWYQQSLDQGLQFLIQYYNGEERAKGNILERFSAQQFPDLHSELNLSSLELGDSALYFCASFPYGGNTIYFGEGSWLTVV.

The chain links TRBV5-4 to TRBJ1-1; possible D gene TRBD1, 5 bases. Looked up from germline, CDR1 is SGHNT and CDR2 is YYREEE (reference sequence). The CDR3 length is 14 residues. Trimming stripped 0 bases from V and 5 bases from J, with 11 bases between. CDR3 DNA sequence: TGTGCCAGCAGCTTGGGCTGGGGCGGAACTGAAGCTTTCTTT. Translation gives CASSLGWGGTEAFF.

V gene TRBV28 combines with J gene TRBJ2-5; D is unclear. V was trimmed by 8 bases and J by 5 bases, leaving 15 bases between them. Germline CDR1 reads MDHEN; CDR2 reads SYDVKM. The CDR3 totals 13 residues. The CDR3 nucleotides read TGTGCCAGCGGTGGTTATGGATCGGAGACCCAGTACTTC. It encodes CASGGYGSETQYF.

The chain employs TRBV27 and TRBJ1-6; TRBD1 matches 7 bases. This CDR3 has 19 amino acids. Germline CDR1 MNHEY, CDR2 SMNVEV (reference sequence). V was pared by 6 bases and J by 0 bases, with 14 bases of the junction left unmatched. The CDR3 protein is CASRPRTGVLPSYNSPLHF. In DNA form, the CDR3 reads TGTGCCAGCAGACCTCGGACAGGAGTCCTCCCCTCCTATAATTCACCCCTCCACTTT.

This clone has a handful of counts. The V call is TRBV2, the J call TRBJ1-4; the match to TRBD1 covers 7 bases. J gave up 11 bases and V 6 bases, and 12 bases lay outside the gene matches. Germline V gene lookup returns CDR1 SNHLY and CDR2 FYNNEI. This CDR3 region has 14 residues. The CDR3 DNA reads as TGTGCCAGCAGCAACAGGGGAGGTGAGGGGAAACTGTTTTTT. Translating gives CASSNRGGEGKLFF.

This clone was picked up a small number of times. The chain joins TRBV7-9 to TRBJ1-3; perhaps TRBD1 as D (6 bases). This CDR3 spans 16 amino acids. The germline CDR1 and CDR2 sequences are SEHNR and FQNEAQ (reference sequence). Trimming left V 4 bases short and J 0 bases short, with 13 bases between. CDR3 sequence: CASSSETGLSGNTIYF. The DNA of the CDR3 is TGTGCCAGCAGCTCTGAGACAGGTCTCTCTGGAAACACCATATATTTT.